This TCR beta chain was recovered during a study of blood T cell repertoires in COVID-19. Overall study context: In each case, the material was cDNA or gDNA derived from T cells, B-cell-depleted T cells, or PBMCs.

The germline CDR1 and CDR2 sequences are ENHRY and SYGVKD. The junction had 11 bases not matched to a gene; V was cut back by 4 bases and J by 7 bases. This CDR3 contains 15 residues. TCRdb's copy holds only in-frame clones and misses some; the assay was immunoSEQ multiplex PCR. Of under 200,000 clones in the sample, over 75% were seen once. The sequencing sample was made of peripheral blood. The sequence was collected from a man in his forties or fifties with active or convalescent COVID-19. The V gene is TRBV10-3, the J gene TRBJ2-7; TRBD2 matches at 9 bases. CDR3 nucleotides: TGTGCCATCAGTGGAAGCGGGGGGACTCACGGAGAGCAGTACTTC. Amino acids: CAISGSGGTHGEQYF.